The present TCR beta chain was sequenced within a study of T cells in Graves' hyperthyroidism and ophthalmopathy. Amplification targeted TCR beta CDR3 regions from RNA transcripts. Initially, a first-round RT-PCR of the TCR CDR3 employed the HTBI primer set. TCRdb analysed the multiplex PCR reads with MiXCR anew, one entry per CDR3 protein. The data contain about 690,000 distinct CDR3 sequences, 15% to 20% of them singletons. The CDR3 sequence is 11 residues long. Germline assignment: CDR1 MNHNS and CDR2 SASEGT. The germline V and J ends were trimmed by 10 bases and 5 bases, with 10 bases remaining between them. Uncontrolled infection, other autoimmune disease, pregnancy and lactation each barred patients from inclusion.

The rearrangement links TRBV6-1 to TRBJ2-3, with D unresolved. Sequenced sample: blood. The receptor's source is a middle-aged man with Graves' hyperthyroidism. CDR3 region: CAIDTGDTQYF. In DNA form, the CDR3 reads TGTGCCATCGACACCGGAGATACGCAGTATTTT.